This is a list of T cell receptor beta chains from one sample in a study of cytomegalovirus exposure and HLA in healthy donors. Assay used: immunoSEQ multiplex PCR; TCRdb lists only in-frame clones, some missing. The sample carries about 180,000 clones, 85% recorded once. Source material: PBMCs. These receptors all come from a man younger than 30 in good health and CMV-seropositive. CDR3s include the opening cysteine and the closing phenylalanine or tryptophan. A D gene is named only where the DNA matches it firmly. Not every row has a clone size; where given, it reads once, few, many or a size class.

>.|TRBV4-2|TRBD1|TRBJ1-2|14
TGTGCCAGCAACCAAGGGACAGACGACTATGGCTACACCTTC
CASNQGTDDYGYTF
>.|TRBV2|TRBD2|TRBJ2-7|16
TGTGCCAGCAGTGATGGGACTAGCCTTGGGGGGGACGAGCAGTACTTC
CASSDGTSLGGDEQYF
>.|TRBV5-1|.|TRBJ2-7|15
TGCGCCAGCAGCCCTTGGTCGAGACAGGACTACGAGCAGTACTTC
CASSPWSRQDYEQYF
>.|TRBV9|.|TRBJ2-3|14
TGTGCCAGCAGCGCCCCGGCGGCCCTAGATACGCAGTATTTT
CASSAPAALDTQYF
>.|TRBV28|.|TRBJ2-5|14
TGTGCCAGCAATAAACAGGGATCTCAAGAGACCCAGTACTTC
CASNKQGSQETQYF
>.|TRBV19|.|TRBJ1-2|14
TGTGCCAGTAGTATTCGGACAGTTAACTATGGCTACACCTTC
CASSIRTVNYGYTF
>once|TRBV30|.|TRBJ1-1|15
TGTGCCTGGAGCCCCCCCCGCAGTTTGAACACTGAAGCTTTCTTT
CAWSPPRSLNTEAFF
>.|TRBV6-1|.|TRBJ1-4|15
TGTGCCAGCAGTGAGTACACTGACAGGTCTGAAAAACTGTTTTTT
CASSEYTDRSEKLFF
>few|TRBV6-5|TRBD1|TRBJ1-6|14
TGTGCCAGCAGACCCGGACAGGGGGTATCACCCCTCCACTTT
CASRPGQGVSPLHF
>once|TRBV7-9|TRBD1|TRBJ2-7|17
TGTGCCAGCAGCTTATGGGGTGGGGGACAGGCCCCCTACGAGCAGTACTTC
CASSLWGGGQAPYEQYF
>.|TRBV6-5|TRBD2|TRBJ2-1|13
TGTGCCAGCAGTTACCGGGGGGGGAATGAGCAGTTCTTC
CASSYRGGNEQFF
>.|TRBV4-1|.|TRBJ2-3|15
TGCGCCAGCAGCGAGTTGAGGGCACGGACAGATACGCAGTATTTT
CASSELRARTDTQYF
>.|TRBV5-1|.|TRBJ2-7|14
TGCGCCAGCAGAGGGACTCCTTCATCCTACGAGCAGTACTTC
CASRGTPSSYEQYF
>.|TRBV10-3|.|TRBJ2-6|16
TGTGCCATCAGTGAGACTCAGGGGAGAGGGGCCAACGTCCTGACTTTC
CAISETQGRGANVLTF
>once|TRBV2|TRBD1|TRBJ2-7|14
TGTGCCAGCAGTGGGCGGACAGGCTCAATCGAGCAGTACTTC
CASSGRTGSIEQYF
>.|TRBV27|TRBD1|TRBJ1-2|14
TGTGCCAGCAGTTTAGCAGGGGGTGGGGATGGCTACACCTTC
CASSLAGGGDGYTF
>.|TRBV12-2|.|TRBJ2-2|15
TGTGCAAGTCGCCCCTTTCCCCCGGGGACCGGGGAGCTGTTTTTT
CASRPFPPGTGELFF
>.|TRBV29-1|.|TRBJ1-2|12
TGCAGCGTTGTTCACGGGTTCAATGGCTACACCTTC
CSVVHGFNGYTF
>.|TRBV11-3|TRBD2|TRBJ2-2|16
TGTGCCAGCAGCTTAGTAGCGGGAGATGTCACCGGGGAGCTGTTTTTT
CASSLVAGDVTGELFF
>.|TRBV9|.|TRBJ1-2|16
TGTGCCAGCAGCACAAAACGCGGGGGATCTAACTATGGCTACACCTTC
CASSTKRGGSNYGYTF
>.|TRBV6-1|TRBD1|TRBJ1-1|13
TGTGCCAGCACTAAGACAGGGGAGCCTGAAGCTTTCTTT
CASTKTGEPEAFF
>.|TRBV7-8|.|TRBJ1-2|15
TGTGCCAGCAGCCATCCGACCGGGGAGGGCTATGGCTACACCTTC
CASSHPTGEGYGYTF
>.|TRBV2|TRBD2|TRBJ2-1|14
TGTGCCAGCAGTGCACTAGCGGGAGTTAATGAGCAGTTCTTC
CASSALAGVNEQFF
>few|TRBV7-9|TRBD1|TRBJ1-1|15
TGTGCCAGCAGCTTCGACAGGGGGTCGAACACTGAAGCTTTCTTT
CASSFDRGSNTEAFF
>.|TRBV7-9|TRBD2|TRBJ2-1|16
TGTGCCAGCAGCCCAGGACTAGCGGGAGGTTTAGGTGAGCAGTTCTTC
CASSPGLAGGLGEQFF
>.|TRBV28|TRBD2|TRBJ2-7|17
TGTGCCAGCATCCCGCCCCTAGCGGGGGGTTTCTCCGCCGAGCAGTACTTC
CASIPPLAGGFSAEQYF
>.|TRBV29-1|TRBD2|TRBJ2-3|15
TGCAGCGTTACTAGCGGGGGGACTAGCACAGATACGCAGTATTTT
CSVTSGGTSTDTQYF
>.|TRBV11-2|TRBD1|TRBJ1-5|15
TGTGCCAGCAGCTCGGGGACAGGCCTGAATCAGCCCCAGCATTTT
CASSSGTGLNQPQHF
>.|TRBV28|TRBD1|TRBJ1-3|18
TGTGCCAGCCCAAAGCGAAGGACAGGGGGCGCGCCTGGAAACACCATATATTTT
CASPKRRTGGAPGNTIYF
>.|TRBV28|.|TRBJ2-3|12
TGTGCCAGCAGTTTCTCGGTAGATACGCAGTATTTT
CASSFSVDTQYF
>few|TRBV2|.|TRBJ2-4|14
TGTGCCAGCAGCGAGGACTTAGCCAAAAACATTCAGTACTTC
CASSEDLAKNIQYF
>.|TRBV6-5|TRBD2|TRBJ2-5|15
TGTGCCAGCAGTTACTCTAGACTAGCGTTGGAGACCCAGTACTTC
CASSYSRLALETQYF
>once|TRBV10-3|TRBD1|TRBJ1-5|13
TGTGCCAACCGCGGGACAGGGGATCAGCCCCAGCATTTT
CANRGTGDQPQHF
>few|TRBV25-1|TRBD2|TRBJ2-3|18
TGTGCCAGCAGTGCAAGACTAGCTCTGTTACCTTCCACAGATACGCAGTATTTT
CASSARLALLPSTDTQYF
>.|TRBV19|.|TRBJ2-1|15
TGTGCCAGTAGTATGGGGGACTCCTACTACAATGAGCAGTTCTTC
CASSMGDSYYNEQFF
>.|TRBV9|.|TRBJ2-1|13
TGTGCCAGCAGCGTAGGGGGGCTAAATGAGCAGTTCTTC
CASSVGGLNEQFF
>.|TRBV4-1|.|TRBJ1-1|13
TGCGCCAGCAGCCAAGATCTGCGGGTAGAAGCTTTCTTT
CASSQDLRVEAFF
>.|TRBV2|TRBD1|TRBJ1-5|14
TGTGCCAGCAGTTGGGGACAGGAAGATCAGCCCCAGCATTTT
CASSWGQEDQPQHF
>.|TRBV28|.|TRBJ2-7|12
TGTGCCAGCAAAGCGTCGACCTACGAGCAGTACTTC
CASKASTYEQYF
>once|TRBV10-3|TRBD2|TRBJ2-1|15
TGTGCCATCAGTGAGTCCCCTCCTAGCGGGGGGGCCAAGTTCTTC
CAISESPPSGGAKFF
>.|TRBV5-4|.|TRBJ1-2|15
TGTGCCAGCAGCTTGGGAAGGGGGATAGGCTATGGCTACACCTTC
CASSLGRGIGYGYTF
>.|TRBV5-6|.|TRBJ2-1|14
TGTGCCAGCAGTAACGGTGAAGGCCGGGATGAGCAGTTCTTC
CASSNGEGRDEQFF
>.|TRBV7-9|.|TRBJ2-1|13
TGTGCCAGCAGGGGGAGGGGGGACAATGAGCAGTTCTTC
CASRGRGDNEQFF
>.|TRBV5-8|.|TRBJ1-5|13
TGTGCCAGCAGCCAGGGGTCCAATCAGCCCCAGCATTTT
CASSQGSNQPQHF
>.|TRBV30|.|TRBJ2-1|15
TGTGCCTGGAGCAATGGACAGACCTCCTACAATGAGCAGTTCTTC
CAWSNGQTSYNEQFF
>few|TRBV9|.|TRBJ1-5|14
TGTGCCAGCAGCGTAGGCGGGACCAATCAGCCCCAGCATTTT
CASSVGGTNQPQHF
>.|TRBV5-1|.|TRBJ2-6|16
TGCGCCAGCAGCTCCCGACAAAGCTCTGGGGCCAACGTCCTGACTTTC
CASSSRQSSGANVLTF
>.|TRBV5-6|.|TRBJ2-7|13
TGTGCCAGCAGCTTTCTGGGGGCGGCCGAGCAGTACTTC
CASSFLGAAEQYF
>.|TRBV27|.|TRBJ2-7|15
TGTGCCAGCAGTTTGGGCGGGACGAATTCCTACGAGCAGTACTTC
CASSLGGTNSYEQYF
>.|TRBV6-6|TRBD1|TRBJ2-5|15
TGTGCCAGCAGCACCGGACAGGGGAGGGGAGAGACCCAGTACTTC
CASSTGQGRGETQYF
>once|TRBV27|TRBD2|TRBJ2-1|15
TGTGCCAGCAGATCGAGCGGGGGCACCTACAATGAGCAGTTCTTC
CASRSSGGTYNEQFF
>once|TRBV6-5|TRBD2|TRBJ2-7|14
TGTGCCAGCAGTTTAGCGGGAGGGTTTTACGAGCAGTACTTC
CASSLAGGFYEQYF
>.|TRBV2|.|TRBJ2-7|13
TGTGCCAGCAATAATCTTATAGGGACACTAGGACACTTC
CASNNLIGTLGHF